A single sample is the source of the 21 T cell receptor beta chains below, sequenced in a study of blood T cell repertoires in COVID-19. Method: immunoSEQ multiplex PCR; TCRdb's copy keeps in-frame clones and lacks some. The sample holds 110,000 to 150,000 clones, around 80% seen once. Sequenced sample: PBMCs or T cells enriched from blood (not recorded which). These receptors were taken from a woman in her 50s who had recovered from COVID-19.

V gene TRBV13 combines with J gene TRBJ1-5, with D tentatively TRBD1 (5 bases). CDR1 PRHDT and CDR2 FYEKMQ come from the germline V gene (reference sequence). The CDR3 loop spans 15 amino acids. Trimming pared 0 bases from V and 3 bases from J, leaving 9 bases between. The CDR3 DNA sequence: TGTGCCAGCAGCTTAGGGGGGGGACTCAATCAGCCCCAGCATTTT. Protein sequence: CASSLGGGLNQPQHF.

The rearrangement uses TRBV5-1 and TRBJ2-7; 11 bases are a match to TRBD1. V trimming: 7 bases; J trimming: 6 bases; junction bases outside the gene matches: 3. The CDR3 spans 12 residues. CDR1 SGHRS and CDR2 YFSETQ come from the germline V gene. Written as DNA, the CDR3 is TGCGCCAGCGGGACAGGGGGAGGCGAGCAGTACTTC. Amino acid sequence: CASGTGGGEQYF.

The chain links TRBV15 to TRBJ1-2; 9 nucleotides align to TRBD1. Trimming removed 1 base from V and 4 bases from J; junction bases left unmatched: 1. CDR1 and CDR2 (germline): LNHNV, YYDKDF (reference sequence). CDR3 length: 14 amino acids. CDR3 bases: TGTGCCACCAGCAGAGGGGACAGGGTCTATGGCTACACCTTC. This codes for CATSRGDRVYGYTF.

The chain couples TRBV7-2 to TRBJ1-4, with TRBD1 matching 7 bases. The germline gives CDR1 SGHTA, CDR2 FQGNSA. The length of the CDR3 is 14 residues. Germline trimming cut 2 bases from V and 8 bases from J; bases unmatched to any gene: 5. The CDR3 sequence is CASSLNRGAEKLFF. The CDR3 DNA reads as TGTGCCAGCAGCTTAAACAGGGGCGCAGAAAAACTGTTTTTT.

The chain uses TRBV18 and TRBJ2-3; 8 bases are shared with TRBD1. The CDR3 is 15 residues long. Germline CDR1 is KGHSH and CDR2 is LQKENI. With V trimmed by 3 bases and J by 3 bases, 5 bases remained unmatched. CDR3 nucleotide sequence: TGTGCCAGCTCACCGGGGCAGGGGGCTACAGATACGCAGTATTTT. Residues: CASSPGQGATDTQYF.

The chain is built from TRBV5-1 and TRBJ2-7; maybe TRBD1 (6 bases). This CDR3 has 12 amino acids. Trimming shortened V by 6 bases and J by 3 bases, and 10 bases separated the two germline ends. In germline, CDR1 is SGHRS, CDR2 YFSETQ. The CDR3 loop is CASKKDSYEQYF. The CDR3 nucleotides read TGCGCCAGCAAAAAGGACAGCTACGAGCAGTACTTC. The complete variable domain, with remaining parts taken from reference TRBV5-1 and TRBJ2-7, reads KAGVTQTPRYLIKTRGQQVTLSCSPISGHRSVSWYQQTPGQGLQFLFEYFSETQRNKGNFPGRFSGRQFSNSRSEMNVSTLELGDSALYLCASKKDSYEQYFGPGTRLTVT.

This chain connects TRBV2 to TRBJ2-5, with 8 bases identical to TRBD2. CDR1 is SNHLY, CDR2 FYNNEI, per germline. This CDR3 has 14 amino acids. J was trimmed by 4 bases and V by 4 bases; bases with no gene match: 5. The CDR3 reads CASSGGLAGETQYF. The CDR3 nucleotides read TGTGCCAGCAGTGGAGGACTAGCAGGAGAGACCCAGTACTTC.

The J gene is TRBJ2-7, the V gene TRBV5-1; TRBD2 matches at 13 bases. With V trimmed by 4 bases and J by 5 bases, 3 bases remained unmatched. Germline loops: CDR1 SGHRS, CDR2 YFSETQ. The CDR3 runs to 14 residues. CDR3 region: CASSRTSGGNEQYF. The DNA for the CDR3 is TGCGCCAGCAGCCGGACTAGCGGGGGAAACGAGCAGTACTTC.

J is TRBJ1-3 and V is TRBV28, with D possibly matching TRBD1 (5 bases). V lost 7 bases and J 2 bases, leaving 18 bases between the germline ends. Germline V gene lookup returns CDR1 MDHEN and CDR2 SYDVKM. CDR3 length: 16 residues. The CDR3 region is CASTPPGAPAGNTIYF. The CDR3 DNA reads TGTGCCAGCACCCCCCCTGGGGCTCCGGCTGGAAACACCATATATTTT.

V is TRBV5-1 and J is TRBJ1-1, with D perhaps TRBD1 (6 bases). From germline, CDR1 is SGHRS and CDR2 YFSETQ. The germline V and J ends were trimmed by 0 bases and 10 bases, with 13 bases remaining between them. CDR3 length: 13 amino acids. In DNA form, the CDR3 reads TGCGCCAGCAGCTTGGGTGCGGCCAGGGGAGCTTTCTTT. As protein: CASSLGAARGAFF. Filled out from reference TRBV5-1 and TRBJ1-1, the complete variable domain reads KAGVTQTPRYLIKTRGQQVTLSCSPISGHRSVSWYQQTPGQGLQFLFEYFSETQRNKGNFPGRFSGRQFSNSRSEMNVSTLELGDSALYLCASSLGAARGAFFGQGTRLTVV.

The CDR3 sequence is CASSHNLFF. In nucleotides, the CDR3 is TGCGCCAGCAGTCACAATCTGTTTTTT. The chain carries TRBV23-1 and TRBJ2-2; D not certain. TRBV23-1 carries the ORF label, with uncertain function. The CDR3 runs to 9 residues. With 3 bases removed from V and 14 bases from J, the gap between germline ends came to 4 bases.

V gene TRBV7-2 combines with J gene TRBJ1-2, with 9 bases that match TRBD1. The CDR3 covers 15 residues. CDR1 is SGHTA and CDR2 is FQGNSA in the germline V gene. Trimming took 5 bases from V and 4 from J; bases not matched to a gene: 8. CDR3 coding DNA: TGTGCCAGCAGCCCGGGACAGGGCTGGTTCTATGGCTACACCTTC. This sequence encodes CASSPGQGWFYGYTF.

The rearrangement uses TRBV5-6 and TRBJ2-7, with a tentative D call TRBD1 (5 bases). This CDR3 region has 16 residues. The V gene's germline CDR1 is SGHDT and CDR2 YYEEEE. V lost 4 bases, J lost 3 bases, and 20 bases lay in between. The CDR3 nucleotides read TGTGCCAGCAGCGGAGATCGACAGACGAATAACTACGAGCAGTACTTC. Protein product: CASSGDRQTNNYEQYF.

This clone was seen only a few times. The chain joins TRBV5-1 to TRBJ1-1; D is possibly TRBD1 (5 bases). V dropped 4 bases and J dropped 0 bases, with 16 bases sitting between them. This CDR3 spans 16 amino acids. The germline V gene encodes CDR1 SGHRS and CDR2 YFSETQ. CDR3 loop: CASSTQATGVNTEAFF. In DNA form, the CDR3 reads TGCGCCAGCAGCACGCAAGCCACAGGAGTGAACACTGAAGCTTTCTTT.

CDR3 region: CASSLDGRDRGNQPQHF. CDR3 DNA: TGTGCCAGCAGCTTAGACGGCCGGGACAGGGGCAATCAGCCCCAGCATTTT. The rearrangement links TRBV7-2 to TRBJ1-5; 9 bases are shared with TRBD1. The trim removed 1 base at V and 2 bases at J, leaving 6 bases unmatched. The CDR3 is made up of 17 amino acids. The germline CDR1 and CDR2 sequences are SGHTA and FQGNSA. Drawing the rest from reference TRBV7-2 and TRBJ1-5, the complete variable domain is GAGVSQSPSNKVTEKGKDVELRCDPISGHTALYWYRQSLGQGLEFLIYFQGNSAPDKSGLPSDRFSAERTGGSVSTLTIQRTQQEDSAVYLCASSLDGRDRGNQPQHFGDGTRLSIL.

The genes are TRBV3-1 (or the pseudogene TRBV3-2) and TRBJ2-1, with 13 bases matching TRBD2. V was pared by 3 bases and J by 1 base, with 0 bases of the junction left unmatched. CDR3 length equals 16 residues. Looked up from germline, CDR1 is LGHDT and CDR2 is YNNKEL (reference sequence). CDR3 nucleotide sequence: TGTGCCAGCAGCCAGGGACTAGCGGGGTCCTACAATGAGCAGTTCTTC. This gives the protein CASSQGLAGSYNEQFF.

V and J are TRBV19 and TRBJ2-5; a possible D gene is TRBD1 (6 bases). The CDR3 extends over 13 amino acids. Per germline, CDR1 LNHDA and CDR2 SQIVND (reference sequence). Trimming stripped 3 bases from V and 9 bases from J, with 14 bases between. The DNA of the CDR3 is TGTGCCAGTAGTATCGGACAGCCCGGTCCCCAGTACTTC. Translating gives CASSIGQPGPQYF.

This chain joins TRBV7-2 and TRBJ2-7; perhaps TRBD2 as D (5 bases). Per the germline V gene, CDR1 is SGHTA and CDR2 is FQGNSA. Trimming left V 4 bases short and J 1 base short, with 8 bases between. CDR3 length: 13 residues. CDR3 nucleotides: TGTGCCAGCAGCTCGGACTTATCCTACGAGCAGTACTTC. Amino acid sequence: CASSSDLSYEQYF.

This clone was seen a few times. CDR3 sequence (DNA): TGTGCCTGGAGTGTACGAGAAGTCCAAGAGACCCAGTACTTC. Amino acids: CAWSVREVQETQYF. The chain employs TRBV30 and TRBJ2-5; D gene uncertain. The CDR3 has 14 residues. Trimming shortened V by 0 bases and J by 1 base, and 9 bases separated the two germline ends. Per germline, CDR1 GTSNPN and CDR2 SVGIG (reference sequence).

The gene calls are TRBV4-2 and TRBJ1-6; no firm D call. V was shortened by 3 bases and J by 10 bases, with 4 bases between the two germline ends. CDR3 length: 11 residues. The germline V gene has CDR1 LGHNA and CDR2 YNFKEQ. In nucleotides, the CDR3 is TGTGCCAGCAGCCAGGGCTCACCCCTCCACTTT. Protein sequence: CASSQGSPLHF.

A remark on this clone: This clone may be a read error of a much larger clone one base away. J is TRBJ1-2 and V is TRBV9; 7 bases are shared with TRBD1. The CDR3 runs to 13 residues. In germline, CDR1 is SGDLS, CDR2 YYNGEE. The junction had 2 bases not matched to a gene; V was cut back by 4 bases and J by 2 bases. The CDR3 protein is CASSQQGNYGYTF. The CDR3 nucleotides read TGTGCCAGCAGCCAACAGGGGAACTATGGCTACACCTTC. Full variable domain (outside the CDR3, taken from reference TRBV9 and TRBJ1-2): DSGVTQTPKHLITATGQRVTLRCSPRSGDLSVYWYQQSLDQGLQFLIQYYNGEERAKGNILERFSAQQFPDLHSELNLSSLELGDSALYFCASSQQGNYGYTFGSGTRLTVV.